Below, 26 T cell receptor beta chains from the same sample are listed, as sequenced in a study of T-cell memory formation after mild COVID-19. TCRdb re-called the 5' RACE reads with MiXCR, one entry per CDR3 protein. The profile shows 150,000 or so distinct CDR3 sequences, 20% to 25% of them singletons. The sample was PBMCs or a T cell subset sorted from them (not recorded which). These receptors were obtained from an adult woman who had mild COVID-19 (a few samples of this study predate the infection). Cell type and time point are not known.

CDR3 region: CASSFGHRQDQETQYF. CDR3 sequence (DNA): TGTGCCAGCAGCTTCGGCCATAGACAGGACCAAGAGACCCAGTACTTC. The J gene is TRBJ2-5, the V gene TRBV11-3; D is perhaps TRBD1 (6 bases). The CDR3 is 16 residues long. Germline lookup yields CDR1 SGHNT and CDR2 YENEEA. V dropped 3 bases and J dropped 0 bases, with 14 bases sitting between them.

V gene TRBV5-1 combines with J gene TRBJ2-7, with TRBD2 matching 13 bases. In germline, CDR1 is SGHRS, CDR2 YFSETQ. The CDR3 consists of 15 residues. The ends lost 3 bases at V and 2 bases at J; junction bases unmatched: 2. CDR3 DNA: TGCGCCAGCAGCTACACTAGCGGGAGGGCCTACGAGCAGTACTTC. Its protein is CASSYTSGRAYEQYF.

The CDR3 sequence is CASSQVLTYSYTF. In DNA, the CDR3 is TGCGCCAGCAGCCAAGTCCTGACATATAGCTACACCTTC. The genes are TRBV4-1 and TRBJ1-2; D is unresolved. The V end lost 1 base, the J end lost 9 bases, and 12 bases lay between the germline ends. The CDR3 runs 13 residues. Germline V gene data show CDR1 as MGHRA and CDR2 as YSYEKL.

The V gene is TRBV29-1, the J gene TRBJ2-5; a weak D match, TRBD1 (6 bases). The CDR3 is 12 residues long. Germline loops: CDR1 SQVTM, CDR2 ANQGSEA. V lost 4 bases, J lost 6 bases, and 12 bases lay in between. The DNA of the CDR3 is TGCAGCGTTGTACAGGGCGGTAAGACCCAGTACTTC. It specifies CSVVQGGKTQYF.

In this sample, this clonotype turned up a few times. The gene calls are TRBV7-2 and TRBJ2-3; 7 nucleotides align to TRBD2. The trim removed 1 base at V and 3 bases at J, leaving 10 bases unmatched. This CDR3 is 17 amino acids long. The V gene's germline CDR1 is SGHTA and CDR2 FQGNSA. The CDR3 DNA is TGTGCCAGCAGCTTAGACTTGAGGCTAGCGGCTACAGATACGCAGTATTTT. Amino acid sequence: CASSLDLRLAATDTQYF. The variable domain in full, with the rest retrieved from reference TRBV7-2 and TRBJ2-3, is GAGVSQSPSNKVTEKGKDVELRCDPISGHTALYWYRQSLGQGLEFLIYFQGNSAPDKSGLPSDRFSAERTGGSVSTLTIQRTQQEDSAVYLCASSLDLRLAATDTQYFGPGTRLTVL.

This clonotype appeared a few times. The CDR3 DNA follows: TGCGCCAGCAGCCTGACTCAATCGTCACCGCAAGAGACCCAGTACTTC. Translated: CASSLTQSSPQETQYF. V gene TRBV5-1 combines with J gene TRBJ2-5; D not resolved. This CDR3 spans 16 amino acids. CDR1 and CDR2 from the germline V gene are SGHRS and YFSETQ. V was cut by 4 bases and J by 2 bases, with 18 bases left in between.

This clonotype was seen more than once but under ten times. CDR3 coding DNA: TGCAGTGCTAGAGGTCGGGACCCGGGGGCCTACGAGCAGTACTTC. This encodes CSARGRDPGAYEQYF. The chain joins TRBV20-1 to TRBJ2-7, with D possibly being TRBD2 (6 bases). There are 15 residues in the CDR3. Deletions cut 1 base from V and 2 bases from J, with 15 bases between. CDR1 and CDR2 (germline): DFQATT, SNEGSKA (reference sequence).

Written as DNA, the CDR3 is TGTGCCAGCAGTGAAGCTGATAGGACGGTCCAAGAGACCCAGTACTTC. This sequence encodes CASSEADRTVQETQYF. The chain carries TRBV2 and TRBJ2-5; D unclear. With 0 bases removed from V and 1 base from J, the gap between germline ends came to 12 bases. This CDR3 spans 16 amino acids. Per germline, CDR1 SNHLY and CDR2 FYNNEI.

The DNA for the CDR3 is TGCAGCGTTGTCAGGCCGGACAGGATTGCAGATACGCAGTATTTT. As protein: CSVVRPDRIADTQYF. V gene TRBV29-1 combines with J gene TRBJ2-3; TRBD1 matches at 7 bases. Germline V gene data show CDR1 as SQVTM and CDR2 as ANQGSEA. CDR3 size: 15 residues. V shed 4 bases, J shed 4 bases, and the junction held 11 bases outside the gene matches.

V usage is TRBV9 and J usage is TRBJ2-1; D may be TRBD2 (6 bases). In germline, CDR1 is SGDLS, CDR2 YYNGEE. Trimming took 0 bases from V and 1 from J, leaving 8 bases between them. The CDR3 extends over 15 amino acids. The CDR3 spells CASSVAGGSYNEQFF. The CDR3 nucleotides read TGTGCCAGCAGCGTAGCTGGGGGGTCCTACAATGAGCAGTTCTTC.

This clonotype appeared a few times. CDR3 loop: CASSLGFGAVSTDTQYF. For the CDR3, the DNA is TGTGCCAGCAGCTTAGGGTTTGGGGCGGTGAGCACAGATACGCAGTATTTT. V usage is TRBV7-6 and J usage is TRBJ2-3; possibly TRBD1 for D (5 bases). Trimming stripped 1 base from V and 0 bases from J, with 14 bases between. This CDR3 comprises 17 residues. Germline loops: CDR1 SGHVS, CDR2 FNYEAQ.

This clonotype was found a few times. This rearrangement joins TRBV7-9 to TRBJ1-1; 9 bases line up with TRBD1. The V gene's germline CDR1 is SEHNR and CDR2 FQNEAQ (reference sequence). The V segment lost 5 bases and the J segment 4 bases; nucleotides outside the gene matches: 5. This CDR3 is built from 14 residues. The CDR3 DNA is TGTGCCAGCAGCCCTCCGGGACAGGGCACTGAAGCTTTCTTT. Translation gives CASSPPGQGTEAFF. The variable domain in full, completed from reference TRBV7-9 and TRBJ1-1, reads DTGVSQNPRHKITKRGQNVTFRCDPISEHNRLYWYRQTLGQGPEFLTYFQNEAQLEKSRLLSDRFSAERPKGSFSTLEIQRTEQGDSAMYLCASSPPGQGTEAFFGQGTRLTVV.

V gene TRBV15 combines with J gene TRBJ1-3, with 7 nucleotides matching TRBD1. J lost 2 bases, V lost 5 bases, and 6 bases had no gene match. Germline V gene sequence: CDR1 LNHNV, CDR2 YYDKDF (reference sequence). The CDR3 consists of 15 residues. The CDR3 bases are TGTGCCACCAGCCCGGGACAGTCGCCTGGAAACACCATATATTTT. Its protein is CATSPGQSPGNTIYF. Complete variable domain (other parts from reference TRBV15 and TRBJ1-3): DAMVIQNPRYQVTQFGKPVTLSCSQTLNHNVMYWYQQKSSQAPKLLFHYYDKDFNNEADTPDNFQSRRPNTSFCFLDIRSPGLGDTAMYLCATSPGQSPGNTIYFGEGSWLTVV.

This clonotype occurred a few times. This chain links TRBV7-6 with TRBJ2-7, with D perhaps matching TRBD1 (5 bases). V was trimmed by 2 bases and J by 7 bases, leaving 12 bases between them. This CDR3 contains 13 residues. Germline V CDR1 and CDR2: SGHVS, FNYEAQ. CDR3 DNA sequence: TGTGCCAGCAGCTTAAATCAGGGCTGGGAGCAGTACTTC. This sequence encodes CASSLNQGWEQYF.

J is TRBJ2-1 and V is TRBV9, with 13 bases matching TRBD2. The CDR3 loop spans 16 amino acids. Germline lookup yields CDR1 SGDLS and CDR2 YYNGEE. V was pared by 4 bases and J by 2 bases, with 3 bases of the junction left unmatched. CDR3 protein: CASSPGLAGAYNEQFF. The CDR3 DNA is TGTGCCAGCAGCCCCGGACTAGCGGGAGCCTACAATGAGCAGTTCTTC.

The rearrangement joins TRBV19 to TRBJ2-1; weak D call: TRBD2 (6 bases). The CDR3 consists of 13 residues. Germline CDR1 and CDR2: LNHDA and SQIVND (reference sequence). The V and J ends lost 4 bases and 5 bases respectively, with 9 bases between them. This CDR3 reads CASSTSEHNEQFF. CDR3 DNA: TGTGCCAGTAGTACTAGCGAGCACAATGAGCAGTTCTTC. Supplemented by reference TRBV19 and TRBJ2-1, the full variable domain reads DGGITQSPKYLFRKEGQNVTLSCEQNLNHDAMYWYRQDPGQGLRLIYYSQIVNDFQKGDIAEGYSVSREKKESFPLTVTSAQKNPTAFYLCASSTSEHNEQFFGPGTRLTVL.

CDR3: CASSFTGGDNEQFF. The CDR3 coding sequence is TGTGCCAGCAGTTTCACGGGGGGTGACAATGAGCAGTTCTTC. V is TRBV27 and J is TRBJ2-1; 7 bases fit TRBD2. V shed 3 bases, J shed 5 bases, and the junction held 4 bases outside the gene matches. Looked up from germline, CDR1 is MNHEY and CDR2 is SMNVEV (reference sequence). The CDR3 spans 14 residues.

This chain links TRBV5-5 with TRBJ2-5; TRBD1 is a possible D gene (6 bases). V dropped 4 bases and J dropped 1 base, with 11 bases sitting between them. The CDR3 totals 14 residues. CDR1 is SGHKS, CDR2 YYEKEE, per germline (reference sequence). In nucleotides, the CDR3 is TGTGCCAGCAGCGACGGACAGATCCAAGAGACCCAGTACTTC. Translation gives CASSDGQIQETQYF. Full variable domain (rest looked up from reference TRBV5-5 and TRBJ2-5): DAGVTQSPTHLIKTRGQQVTLRCSPISGHKSVSWYQQVLGQGPQFIFQYYEKEERGRGNFPDRFSARQFPNYSSELNVNALLLGDSALYLCASSDGQIQETQYFGPGTRLLVL.

A few counts support this clonotype. This chain connects TRBV7-3 to TRBJ2-1; D not resolved. V dropped 1 base and J dropped 0 bases, with 7 bases sitting between them. The CDR3 is made up of 15 amino acids. Germline V gene data show CDR1 as SGHTA and CDR2 as FQGTGA. In DNA form, the CDR3 reads TGTGCCAGCAGCTTAAATATGGGCTCCTACAATGAGCAGTTCTTC. This translates into CASSLNMGSYNEQFF.

This clonotype showed up just a few times. At one end, the junction sequence differs from germline, possibly due to a read error. The V and J genes are TRBV19 and TRBJ1-1, with D unclear. The CDR3 runs to 12 residues. The germline V gene encodes CDR1 LNHDA and CDR2 SQIVND (reference sequence). CDR3 in amino acids: CASSHRAPEAFF. For the CDR3, the DNA is TGTGCCAGTAGTCATCGTGCCCCTGAGGCTTTCTTT.

The V gene is TRBV7-6, the J gene TRBJ1-1; the D is unclear. Germline V gene lookup returns CDR1 SGHVS and CDR2 FNYEAQ. The ends were cut back, 5 bases at V and 1 base at J, with 11 bases in the middle. There are 14 residues in the CDR3. This CDR3 reads CASSPSVRNTEAFF. CDR3 bases: TGTGCCAGCAGCCCCTCAGTCAGGAACACTGAAGCTTTCTTT.

The chain carries TRBV7-9 and TRBJ1-5; D not certain. The CDR3 loop spans 12 amino acids. The V gene lost 2 bases and the J gene lost 9 bases, with 8 bases spanning the gap. CDR1 is SEHNR, CDR2 FQNEAQ, per germline (reference sequence). CDR3 DNA sequence: TGTGCCAGCAGCTTAATCAGTTCGCCCCAGCATTTT. Protein product: CASSLISSPQHF.

The chain uses TRBV5-1 and TRBJ1-1, with 7 bases lining up with TRBD1. The CDR3 is made up of 17 amino acids. Germline CDR1 SGHRS, CDR2 YFSETQ. Germline trimming cut 0 bases from V and 0 bases from J; bases unmatched to any gene: 8. The CDR3: CASSLVGTVEMNTEAFF. The CDR3 coding sequence is TGCGCCAGCAGCTTGGTTGGGACAGTGGAGATGAACACTGAAGCTTTCTTT.

The rearrangement links TRBV7-6 to TRBJ1-1, with TRBD1 matching over 9 bases. In germline, CDR1 is SGHVS, CDR2 FNYEAQ. The ends lost 5 bases at V and 7 bases at J; junction bases unmatched: 8. CDR3 size: 14 residues. Here the CDR3 reads CASSPRPGQGEAFF. CDR3 in DNA: TGTGCCAGCAGCCCTCGACCGGGACAGGGTGAAGCTTTCTTT. Full variable domain (remainder filled in from reference TRBV7-6 and TRBJ1-1): GAGVSQSPRYKVTKRGQDVALRCDPISGHVSLYWYRQALGQGPEFLTYFNYEAQQDKSGLPNDRFSAERPEGSISTLTIQRTEQRDSAMYRCASSPRPGQGEAFFGQGTRLTVV.

The rearrangement joins TRBV27 to TRBJ2-7; TRBD1 agrees at 12 bases. Germline CDR1 reads MNHEY; CDR2 reads SMNVEV (reference sequence). The CDR3 length is 16 residues. With 5 bases clipped from V and 4 bases from J, the junction kept 9 bases outside the gene matches. CDR3: CASSPPPGQGAYEQYF. CDR3 in DNA: TGTGCCAGCAGTCCACCACCGGGACAGGGGGCATACGAGCAGTACTTC.

The J gene is TRBJ2-1, the V gene TRBV4-1; TRBD1 might be the D (5 bases). The CDR3 totals 16 residues. The V end was cut by 0 bases, the J end by 1 base, with 10 bases between. Germline CDR1 reads MGHRA; CDR2 reads YSYEKL. CDR3 sequence (DNA): TGCGCCAGCAGCCAAGATCGCCAGGGTTCCTACAATGAGCAGTTCTTC. Its protein is CASSQDRQGSYNEQFF.